The present TCR beta chain was sequenced within a study of vaccination effects on CD4 cells after COVID-19. ViraFEST used viral peptide pools to expand antigen-specific CD4+ T cells before sequencing. When around 10 days of culture had elapsed, CD4+ T cells were isolated. Between March and December 2020, the person had a SARS-CoV-2 infection that PCR confirmed. The CDR3 spans 13 residues. CDR1 and CDR2 (germline): LNHDA, SQIVND (reference sequence). The V end lost 5 bases, the J end lost 7 bases, and 12 bases lay between the germline ends. A remark on this clone: Its antigen remains unknown.

The protocol was immunoSEQ multiplex PCR, while the TCRdb copy is restricted to in-frame clones and leaves out a portion. The sample lists roughly 45,000 clones; around 80% were seen once. The sample was CD4+ T cells from PBMCs cultured with a peptide pool, taken before COVID-19 vaccination. This chain uses TRBV19 with TRBJ1-5; no definite D call. The clonotype comes from a human donor who had a prior SARS-CoV-2 infection. Written as DNA, the CDR3 is TGTGCCAGTAGTCCCATACAAGGGCAGCCCCAGCATTTT. Translated: CASSPIQGQPQHF. The variable domain in full, completed from reference TRBV19 and TRBJ1-5, reads DGGITQSPKYLFRKEGQNVTLSCEQNLNHDAMYWYRQDPGQGLRLIYYSQIVNDFQKGDIAEGYSVSREKKESFPLTVTSAQKNPTAFYLCASSPIQGQPQHFGDGTRLSIL.